The present entry profiles one T cell receptor beta chain with its context. Its antigen is undetermined. The data originate from a study of cytomegalovirus exposure and HLA in healthy donors. Overall study results and limits: Most sequenced TCRs were rare (though some public TCRs occurred in many donors). A few chains linked to CMV were shown in vitro to be specific for CMV antigens.

Sequencing was performed with immunoSEQ multiplex PCR; in TCRdb, only in-frame clones are kept and a portion is missing. The data contain some 130,000 clones, approximately 84% of them singletons. The approximately 120-subject validation cohort, separate from the 666-subject first cohort, included the donors. CDR1 and CDR2 (germline): MNHEY, SMNVEV (reference sequence). The CDR3 spans 14 residues. V lost 11 bases to trimming and J lost 6 bases; unmatched junction nucleotides: 12. The TCR comes from a woman aged 30 to 39 in good health and CMV-seronegative. The sequencing input was PBMCs. The chain uses TRBV27 and TRBJ2-1, with 8 positions matching TRBD2. The DNA for the CDR3 is TGTGCCGCCCGGGGGACTAGGGCTTTCAATGAGCAGTTCTTC. Its translation is CAARGTRAFNEQFF.